The 8 T cell receptor beta chains given below trace back to one sample, sequenced in a study of blood T cell repertoires in COVID-19. The assay was immunoSEQ multiplex PCR, and TCRdb's table has in-frame clones only and misses some. In the table there are about 230,000 clones, approximately 90% of which are singletons. The sequencing sample was made of peripheral blood. Every receptor here comes from a man aged 45-65 years with COVID-19, enrolled during active disease.

The genes are TRBV9 and TRBJ1-2; D call uncertain. Trimming shortened V by 0 bases and J by 8 bases, and 11 bases separated the two germline ends. The CDR3 extends over 13 amino acids. Germline CDR1 is SGDLS and CDR2 is YYNGEE. The CDR3 region is CASSVGFGGGYTF. DNA of the CDR3: TGTGCCAGCAGCGTAGGTTTCGGAGGGGGCTACACCTTC.

The genes are TRBV19 and TRBJ1-2; TRBD1 agrees at 8 bases. J lost 7 bases, V lost 4 bases, and 14 bases had no gene match. There are 16 residues in the CDR3. Germline assignment: CDR1 LNHDA and CDR2 SQIVND (reference sequence). CDR3: CASSNQGAAVLSGYTF. CDR3 sequence (DNA): TGTGCCAGTAGTAATCAGGGGGCGGCCGTGCTATCTGGCTACACCTTC.

The chain recombines TRBV6-5 with TRBJ1-1; D not resolved. CDR3 length: 12 amino acids. V was pared by 6 bases and J by 11 bases, with 16 bases between. CDR1 is MNHEY, CDR2 SVGAGI, per germline. CDR3 nucleotide sequence: TGTGCCAGCAGCCATGGACTCCCCGAGGCTTTCTTT. Its protein is CASSHGLPEAFF.

V gene TRBV29-1 combines with J gene TRBJ2-5, with D possibly matching TRBD1 (6 bases). Germline V gene lookup returns CDR1 SQVTM and CDR2 ANQGSEA. The CDR3 loop spans 15 amino acids. V lost 7 bases and J 0 bases, leaving 18 bases between the germline ends. In nucleotides, the CDR3 is TGCAGCGCAGAAAGGGACAACGCGAACCAAGAGACCCAGTACTTC. Translated: CSAERDNANQETQYF.

The chain joins TRBV7-6 to TRBJ2-3, with 9 bases aligning to TRBD2. Germline CDR1 is SGHVS and CDR2 is FNYEAQ. Trimming at V came to 5 bases and at J to 0 bases, leaving 9 bases not matched to a gene. This CDR3 contains 17 residues. The CDR3 region has the DNA TGTGCCAGCAGCCCCCGGAGCGGGGGGTCGAGCACAGATACGCAGTATTTT. This codes for CASSPRSGGSSTDTQYF.

V gene TRBV21-1 combines with J gene TRBJ1-6; the DNA was not compared with TRBD1, the D call given in the table. TRBV21-1 is termed a pseudogene. The CDR3 length is 16 residues. The CDR3 loop reads CASSKSGADDNSPLHF. The CDR3, as DNA: TGTGCCAGCAGCAAATCAGGGGCCGACGATAATTCACCCCTCCACTTT.

The chain is built from TRBV5-6 and TRBJ2-3; 15 bases agree with TRBD2. With 3 bases clipped from V and 1 base from J, the junction kept 0 bases outside the gene matches. Germline CDR1 reads SGHDT; CDR2 reads YYEEEE. The CDR3 sequence is 16 residues long. The CDR3 DNA is TGTGCCAGCAGCTGGACTAGCGGGAGGGGCACAGATACGCAGTATTTT. Residues: CASSWTSGRGTDTQYF.

This sequence joins TRBV28 and TRBJ2-1, with a weak D call TRBD1 (5 bases). V lost 6 bases and J 9 bases, leaving 27 bases between the germline ends. This CDR3 has 17 residues. Germline lookup yields CDR1 MDHEN and CDR2 SYDVKM. The CDR3 bases are TGTGCCAGCAGGGGCCCCCCCCGGGCCCAGGGAAGGTTTGAGCAGTTCTTC. Protein product: CASRGPPRAQGRFEQFF.